This TCR beta chain was identified in a study of tumor-infiltrating lymphocytes in oesophageal squamous cell carcinoma (dated by TCRdb to the mid-2010s). On this clonotype: Its antigen remains unidentified. It has no much larger one-base neighbor in the sample; base qualities were not kept.

Including the terminal cysteine and phenylalanine, the CDR3 comprises 14 residues. The DNA shown is the 42-base CDR3, in frame from base 1. CDR1 SGHTA and CDR2 FQGNSA were looked up in the germline V gene. Preparation of the library involved PCR. For sequencing, an Illumina HiSeq 2000 was employed. Clones were called with MiXCR by TCRdb after fastp trimmed the public reads at Q25, and only in-frame beta chains were retained. Under each unique CDR3 protein, matching rows form one entry showing the most common genes and DNA. This sample gives some 21,000 distinct CDR3 sequences in total; around two fifths of them show up just once. Less than 45% of the sample is in the top ten clones.

The TCR sequence derives from a male donor with esophageal squamous cell carcinoma. The V gene is TRBV7-2 and the J gene is TRBJ2-3, with the D gene call left open. The J call may be wrong; the DNA end is better matched by TRBJ2-7. Sequencing was done on a sample of esophageal tumor tissue. The CDR3 protein sequence reads: CASSAVSSYNEQYF. The DNA reads as follows: TGTGCCAGCAGCGCGGTTAGCTCCTACAATGAGCAGTACTTC.